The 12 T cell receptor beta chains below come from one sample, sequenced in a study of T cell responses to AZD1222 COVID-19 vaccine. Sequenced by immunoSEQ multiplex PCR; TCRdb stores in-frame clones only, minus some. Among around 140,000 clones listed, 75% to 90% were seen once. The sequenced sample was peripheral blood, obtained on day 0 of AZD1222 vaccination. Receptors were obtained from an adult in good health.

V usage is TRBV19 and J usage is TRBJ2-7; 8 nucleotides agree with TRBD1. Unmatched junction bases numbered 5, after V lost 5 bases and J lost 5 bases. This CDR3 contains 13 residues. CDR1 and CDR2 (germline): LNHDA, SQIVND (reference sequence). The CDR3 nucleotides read TGTGCCAGTAGTTTCGGACAGGGCGACGAGCAGTACTTC. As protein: CASSFGQGDEQYF.

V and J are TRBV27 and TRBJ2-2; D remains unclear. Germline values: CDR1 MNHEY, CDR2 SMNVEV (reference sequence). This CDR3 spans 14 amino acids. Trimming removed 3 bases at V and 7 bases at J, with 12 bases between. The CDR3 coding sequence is TGTGCCAGCAGTTTGGGTAGCCCCCACGGGGAGCTGTTTTTT. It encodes CASSLGSPHGELFF.

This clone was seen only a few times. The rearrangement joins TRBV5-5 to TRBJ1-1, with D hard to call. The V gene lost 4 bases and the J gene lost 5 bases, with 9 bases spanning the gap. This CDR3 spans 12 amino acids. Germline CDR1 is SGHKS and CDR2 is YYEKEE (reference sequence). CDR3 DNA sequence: TGTGCCAGCAGCCCCAGCAGTACTGAAGCTTTCTTT. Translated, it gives CASSPSSTEAFF.

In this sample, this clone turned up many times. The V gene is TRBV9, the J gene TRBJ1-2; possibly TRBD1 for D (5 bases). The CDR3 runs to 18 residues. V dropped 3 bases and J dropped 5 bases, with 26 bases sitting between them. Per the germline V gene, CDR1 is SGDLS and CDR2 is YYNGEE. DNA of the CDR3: TGTGCCAGCAGCGCCGACCCAGTAACTGGGGCCCTAAGTTATGGCTACACCTTC. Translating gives CASSADPVTGALSYGYTF.

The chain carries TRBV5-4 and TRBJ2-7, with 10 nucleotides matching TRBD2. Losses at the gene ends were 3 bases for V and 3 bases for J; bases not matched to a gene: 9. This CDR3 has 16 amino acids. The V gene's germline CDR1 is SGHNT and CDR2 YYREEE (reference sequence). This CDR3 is CASSSGLLAGFYEQYF. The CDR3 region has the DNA TGTGCCAGCAGCTCCGGCCTACTAGCGGGGTTCTACGAGCAGTACTTC.

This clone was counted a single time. The CDR3 DNA follows: TGTGCCAGCAGCTTAATCGAGGGCGGGGAGCTGTTTTTT. This gives the protein CASSLIEGGELFF. The genes are TRBV7-3 and TRBJ2-2; possibly TRBD2 for D (5 bases). This CDR3 has 13 residues. V lost 1 base and J lost 7, with 7 bases in between. The germline V gene encodes CDR1 SGHTA and CDR2 FQGTGA. The full variable domain, rest sourced from reference TRBV7-3 and TRBJ2-2, is GAGVSQTPSNKVTEKGKYVELRCDPISGHTALYWYRQSLGQGPEFLIYFQGTGAADDSGLPNDRFFAVRPEGSVSTLKIQRTERGDSAVYLCASSLIEGGELFFGEGSRLTVL.

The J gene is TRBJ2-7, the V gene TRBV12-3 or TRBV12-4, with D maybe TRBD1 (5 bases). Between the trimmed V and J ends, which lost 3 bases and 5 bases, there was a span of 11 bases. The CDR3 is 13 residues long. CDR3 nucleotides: TGTGCCAGCAGTTTTTATGGGGCCGACGAGCAGTACTTC. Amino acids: CASSFYGADEQYF.

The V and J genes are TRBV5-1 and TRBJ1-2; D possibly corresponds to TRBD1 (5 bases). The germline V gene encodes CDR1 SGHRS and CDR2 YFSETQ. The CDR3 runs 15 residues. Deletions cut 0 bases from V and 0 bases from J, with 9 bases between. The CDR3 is CASSLGDGSNYGYTF. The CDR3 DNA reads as TGCGCCAGCAGCTTGGGGGACGGATCTAACTATGGCTACACCTTC.

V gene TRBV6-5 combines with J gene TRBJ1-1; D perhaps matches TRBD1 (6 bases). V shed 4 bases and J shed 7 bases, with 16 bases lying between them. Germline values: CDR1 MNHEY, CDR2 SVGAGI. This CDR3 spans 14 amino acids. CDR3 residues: CASSFNLGQGEAFF. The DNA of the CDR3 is TGTGCCAGCAGTTTCAACCTGGGACAAGGTGAAGCTTTCTTT.

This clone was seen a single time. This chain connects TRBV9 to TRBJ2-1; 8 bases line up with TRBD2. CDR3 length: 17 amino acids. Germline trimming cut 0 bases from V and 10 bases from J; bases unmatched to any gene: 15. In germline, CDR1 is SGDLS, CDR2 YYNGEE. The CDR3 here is CASSVGAPGLGGGEQFF. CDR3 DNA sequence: TGTGCCAGCAGCGTAGGGGCCCCGGGACTAGGGGGAGGGGAGCAGTTCTTC.

The CDR3 DNA sequence: TGTGCCAGCAGCCCCCTTAGCGGGAGAGCTTACAATGAGCAGTTCTTC. This translates into CASSPLSGRAYNEQFF. The chain uses TRBV11-2 and TRBJ2-1; 9 bases line up with TRBD2. V trimming: 5 bases; J trimming: 4 bases; junction bases outside the gene matches: 9. Germline CDR1 SGHAT, CDR2 FQNNGV. This CDR3 spans 16 amino acids.

CDR3 in amino acids: CSAKGLTEAFF. In DNA form, the CDR3 reads TGCAGTGCTAAAGGGCTAACTGAAGCTTTCTTT. The V call is TRBV20-1, the J call TRBJ1-1; D is ambiguous. This CDR3 contains 11 residues. Germline V gene sequence: CDR1 DFQATT, CDR2 SNEGSKA (reference sequence). Trimming stripped 4 bases from V and 5 bases from J, with 8 bases between.